The 17 T cell receptor beta chains in this list originate from one sample, sequenced in a study of CD8 T cells in ankylosing spondylitis. In TCRdb, the 5' RACE reads were re-called with MiXCR into one record per CDR3 protein. Among approximately 240,000 distinct CDR3 sequences listed, over 9.5% were seen once. Sequenced input: blood, either unsorted or a sorted T cell fraction (not recorded which). The receptors shown here come from a male donor with ankylosing spondylitis or in good health (not recorded which).

This clonotype was seen repeatedly, ten times or more. This chain joins TRBV7-9 and TRBJ1-5; D gene unclear. CDR1 and CDR2 (germline): SEHNR, FQNEAQ (reference sequence). The CDR3 sequence is 15 residues long. The V gene lost 2 bases and the J gene lost 5 bases, with 13 bases spanning the gap. CDR3 in DNA: TGTGCCAGCAGCTTATCCGGGCAAATGGATCAGCCCCAGCATTTT. Encoded protein: CASSLSGQMDQPQHF. Drawing the rest from reference TRBV7-9 and TRBJ1-5, the complete variable domain is DTGVSQNPRHKITKRGQNVTFRCDPISEHNRLYWYRQTLGQGPEFLTYFQNEAQLEKSRLLSDRFSAERPKGSFSTLEIQRTEQGDSAMYLCASSLSGQMDQPQHFGDGTRLSIL.

CDR3 DNA: TGTGCCAGCAGTTTCCCAGGGGTTGGAAACACCATATATTTT. It specifies CASSFPGVGNTIYF. V usage is TRBV12-3 or TRBV12-4 and J usage is TRBJ1-3; possibly TRBD1 for D (6 bases). V lost 3 bases, J lost 3 bases, and 9 bases lay in between. There are 14 residues in the CDR3.

This clonotype appeared many times. The V and J genes are TRBV19 and TRBJ1-1; TRBD1 might be the D (5 bases). The ends were cut back, 5 bases at V and 0 bases at J, with 7 bases in the middle. The germline V gene has CDR1 LNHDA and CDR2 SQIVND (reference sequence). The CDR3 totals 13 residues. The CDR3 nucleotides read TGTGCCAGTAGTGTCAGGGTGAACACTGAAGCTTTCTTT. Translation gives CASSVRVNTEAFF.

This clonotype was counted many times. This chain links TRBV30 with TRBJ2-2; no reliable D call. The CDR3 totals 14 residues. Deletions cut 3 bases from V and 2 bases from J, with 10 bases between. Germline V gene sequence: CDR1 GTSNPN, CDR2 SVGIG (reference sequence). CDR3 in DNA: TGTGCCTGGAGCCTAAGCCTAAACACCGGGGAGCTGTTTTTT. It codes for CAWSLSLNTGELFF.

The chain links TRBV30 to TRBJ1-2; D is unclear. The germline V gene has CDR1 GTSNPN and CDR2 SVGIG (reference sequence). V lost 2 bases, J lost 10 bases, and 17 bases lay in between. The CDR3 consists of 13 residues. DNA of the CDR3: TGTGCCTGGAGTAGGGCTATTGGGGATGACTACACCTTC. Translation: CAWSRAIGDDYTF.

The chain combines TRBV9 with TRBJ2-7, with 7 bases fitting TRBD1. The length of the CDR3 is 14 residues. CDR1 is SGDLS and CDR2 is YYNGEE in the germline V gene. V gave up 4 bases and J gave up 2 bases; unmatched junction bases: 6. CDR3 sequence reads: CASSPRDSTYEQYF. The CDR3 DNA sequence: TGTGCCAGCAGCCCCCGGGACAGCACCTACGAGCAGTACTTC.

This chain links TRBV7-2 with TRBJ2-2; D uncertain. The V and J ends lost 1 base and 2 bases respectively, with 8 bases between them. The germline V gene has CDR1 SGHTA and CDR2 FQGNSA. The CDR3 sequence is 15 residues long. In nucleotides, the CDR3 is TGTGCCAGCAGCTTAGTGTCCCACAACACCGGGGAGCTGTTTTTT. Translation: CASSLVSHNTGELFF.

This clonotype was seen ten or more times. This chain links TRBV29-1 with TRBJ2-5; D is unresolved. The V gene lost 7 bases and the J gene lost 4 bases, with 10 bases spanning the gap. Per germline, CDR1 SQVTM and CDR2 ANQGSEA. CDR3 size: 11 residues. This CDR3 reads CSAEYTETQYF. Written as DNA, the CDR3 is TGCAGCGCTGAGTATACAGAGACCCAGTACTTC.

This clonotype occurred many times. DNA of the CDR3: TGTGCCAGCAGGGATGGGCGGACCACTAATGAGCAGTTCTTC. Translated, it gives CASRDGRTTNEQFF. V gene TRBV27 combines with J gene TRBJ2-1; D is uncertain. The germline CDR1 and CDR2 sequences are MNHEY and SMNVEV (reference sequence). Trimming removed 6 bases from V and 7 bases from J, with 16 bases in between. The CDR3 sequence is 14 residues long.

This clonotype came up many times. V gene TRBV3-1 combines with J gene TRBJ2-5; tentative D call: TRBD2 (6 bases). The CDR3 length is 13 residues. Trimming took off 4 bases at V and 5 bases at J, with 11 bases between the two ends. Germline lookup yields CDR1 LGHDT and CDR2 YNNKEL (reference sequence). CDR3 protein: CASSRGETETQYF. CDR3 sequence (DNA): TGTGCCAGCAGCCGCGGGGAAACCGAGACCCAGTACTTC.

This clonotype was recorded at least ten times. The chain joins TRBV14 to TRBJ1-6; D gene ambiguous. Germline values: CDR1 SGHDN, CDR2 FVKESK. The CDR3 consists of 12 residues. V lost 6 bases, J lost 5 bases, and 5 bases lay in between. The CDR3 DNA reads as TGTGCCAGCAGGGATAATAATTCACCCCTCCACTTT. Translation gives CASRDNNSPLHF.

This clonotype occurred many times. The chain carries TRBV10-1 and TRBJ1-6; no clear D. V was trimmed by 3 bases and J by 8 bases, leaving 11 bases between them. Germline V gene data show CDR1 as WNHNN and CDR2 as SYGVQD (reference sequence). The CDR3 has 14 amino acids. In DNA form, the CDR3 reads TGCGCCAGCAGTGACGGGAAAGGTTATTCACCCCTCCACTTT. It is translated as CASSDGKGYSPLHF.

The rearrangement links TRBV6-1 to TRBJ1-4; 7 nucleotides match TRBD1. Germline-derived CDR1 and CDR2 are MNHNS and SASEGT. V shed 7 bases, J shed 0 bases, and the junction held 2 bases outside the gene matches. The CDR3 is 14 residues long. CDR3 nucleotide sequence: TGTGCCAGCAACACAGGGGCAACTAATGAAAAACTGTTTTTT. Protein: CASNTGATNEKLFF.

This clonotype was detected many times. V gene TRBV20-1 combines with J gene TRBJ2-7; 9 nucleotides agree with TRBD2. There are 15 residues in the CDR3. The germline gives CDR1 DFQATT, CDR2 SNEGSKA (reference sequence). V gave up 6 bases and J gave up 5 bases; unmatched junction bases: 14. DNA of the CDR3: TGCAGTGCCCTGGGACAGTTTAGCGGGAGCAACGAGCAGTACTTC. Encoded protein: CSALGQFSGSNEQYF.

The sample holds many counts of this clonotype. The J gene is TRBJ2-1, the V gene TRBV3-1; 10 nucleotides agree with TRBD1. Germline V CDR1 and CDR2: LGHDT, YNNKEL (reference sequence). The ends lost 4 bases at V and 4 bases at J; junction bases unmatched: 7. The CDR3 contains 16 residues. CDR3 sequence (DNA): TGTGCCAGCAGCCGAGATGACAGGGGGCATTACAATGAGCAGTTCTTC. This encodes CASSRDDRGHYNEQFF.

This clonotype was counted many times. The V and J genes are TRBV11-2 and TRBJ1-3; 9 nucleotides align to TRBD1. Germline assignment: CDR1 SGHAT and CDR2 FQNNGV. Germline trimming cut 5 bases from V and 3 bases from J; bases unmatched to any gene: 17. This CDR3 contains 19 residues. The CDR3 region is CASSPGTGFGFRGGNTIYF. The CDR3 DNA reads TGTGCCAGCAGCCCGGGGACAGGGTTCGGGTTTCGAGGTGGAAACACCATATATTTT.

This clonotype was observed a few times. This sequence joins TRBV13 and TRBJ1-2; possibly TRBD1 for D (5 bases). Trimming took off 5 bases at V and 1 base at J, with 17 bases between the two ends. Germline values: CDR1 PRHDT, CDR2 FYEKMQ (reference sequence). The CDR3 runs to 16 residues. CDR3 DNA sequence: TGTGCCAGCAGCCACGGGACGGCGTGGGATAACTATGGCTACACCTTC. Its protein is CASSHGTAWDNYGYTF.